This TCR beta chain is drawn from a study of shared clonotypes between healthy human individuals. General study points: Clonotype sharing across several donors was observed for about 4.8% of naive CD4 clonotypes.

Naive CD8 cells, CD45RO-negative and positively selected for CCR7, excluded terminally differentiated effector memory CD45RA+ cells. The sample holds a few counts of this clone. What it binds is not known. The germline V gene encodes CDR1 KGHSH and CDR2 LQKENI. This CDR3 has 13 amino acids. V dropped 3 bases and J dropped 3; count of bases not matched to a gene: 2. Method: immunoSEQ multiplex PCR; TCRdb's copy keeps in-frame clones and lacks some. The table shows millions of clones, with around 96% occurring only once. This clonotype was sampled from a man aged 18 to 30 in good health. Sequenced sample: naive CD8+ T cells sorted from blood. V usage is TRBV18 and J usage is TRBJ2-7, with 7 nucleotides matching TRBD1. The CDR3 sequence: CASSPGQNYEQYF. DNA of the CDR3: TGTGCCAGCTCACCGGGACAGAACTACGAGCAGTACTTC. The entire variable domain, with the rest obtained from reference TRBV18 and TRBJ2-7, is as follows: NAGVMQNPRHLVRRRGQEARLRCSPMKGHSHVYWYRQLPEEGLKFMVYLQKENIIDESGMPKERFSAEFPKEGPSILRIQQVVRGDSAAYFCASSPGQNYEQYFGPGTRLTVT.